This TCR beta chain is from a study of CD8+ T cells in alopecia areata (dated by TCRdb to between 2017 and 2018). Turning to the overall study: Treated patients were enrolled in an open-label pilot trial of oral tofacitinib at 5 to 10 mg twice daily for moderate-to-severe alopecia areata. Tofacitinib was administered for 6 to 18 months, and 6 months of follow-up off drug were then conducted to assess delayed response and recurrence. To study T cell clonal expansion in alopecia areata, the researchers applied high-throughput TCRbeta sequencing to both the C3H/HeJ mouse model and human patients. Human TCRbeta sequencing covered scalp tissue and sorted CD4+ and CD8+ peripheral blood T cells from patchy and totalis/universalis alopecia areata patients and healthy controls. Patients on tofacitinib were biopsied at baseline and after 4 and 24 weeks of treatment, and several of the patients also had a later scalp biopsy. Clonality in the scalp was compared among normal scalp (n=4), patchy alopecia areata scalp (n=8), and alopecia totalis/universalis scalp (n=8). RNA was extracted with the PAXgene miRNA kit for fixed scalp, the miRNeasy kit for PBMCs, and the RNeasy kit for mouse skin. Amplification of TCRbeta CDR3 regions was done by immunoSEQ multiplex PCR using 35 Vbeta forward primers and 13 Jbeta reverse primers. What the work shows at the level of the full study, not this receptor alone: Compared with normal scalp, lesional scalp, particularly in alopecia totalis/universalis, had higher clonality and more expanded CD8+ clones, which suggests antigenic drive. TCR sequences shared between patients were less clear than in mice, possibly partly because of HLA diversity in the patient population. Resident alphabeta T cells in normal human skin are also sequenced, complicating scalp TCR repertoire analysis, unlike mouse skin dominated by gammadelta T cells.

The germline V gene provides CDR1 SQVTM and CDR2 ANQGSEA. Measured from the cysteine to the phenylalanine, the CDR3 is 13 residues long. Solely the CDR3 DNA is kept, with 39 bases framed from the first base. V lost 2 bases and J lost 9 bases, and the count of bases not matched to a germline gene is 6. Lesional scalp punch biopsies and peripheral blood were obtained from alopecia areata patients. PBMCs were isolated by density centrifugation and stained for CD3, CD4 and CD8, after which CD4+ and CD8+ T cells were sorted on a FACSAria. The library was generated by the immunoSEQ multiplex PCR assay. RNA was extracted from all samples and reverse transcribed into cDNA, which served as template for TCR sequencing. SuperScript III was used for first-strand cDNA synthesis, primed with a 2:1 mix of oligo-dT and random hexamers. A synthetic immune receptor repertoire was used to assess amplification bias, and residual bias was removed computationally. The study's processing was this. Raw reads were preprocessed to remove errors, and CDR3 was defined according to IMGT conventions as the region from the conserved cysteine to phenylalanine. Clonality was computed by normalizing Shannon entropy by log2 of the number of productive unique TCRs and subtracting the result from 1. Scalp TCRbeta sequences were cross-referenced with sorted blood CD4 and CD8 repertoires so that the CD4 or CD8 identity of scalp clones could be inferred. TCRdb's version of the immuneACCESS table is confined to in-frame rearrangements and falls short of the full clone set. An unresolved V gene accounts for under half of the shortfall where checked; the remainder is of unknown origin. The DNA was the basis for D and trimming; V, J and clone size are from that table. Within this sample are 90,000 to 100,000 clones, with roughly 47% of them counted one time only. The biggest ten clones account for approximately 0.79% of the sample.

This clone was observed a few times. It has no known antigen specificity. No base qualities exist here, and no much larger clone lies one base off it. Sequencing input: CD4+ T cells sorted from blood. The receptor was isolated from a human donor with alopecia areata. The chain is made from TRBV29-1 and TRBJ2-1, and TRBD1 aligns with 8 junction nucleotides. The CDR3 region reads CSVERQGAGEQFF. In nucleotides, the sequence is TGCAGCGTTGAACGGCAGGGGGCAGGTGAGCAGTTCTTC.